These 31 T cell receptor beta chains were all obtained from the same sample, sequenced in a study of cytotoxic CD8 clonotypes in ibrutinib-treated CLL. Only in-frame clones appear in the TCRdb table, and some are missing; sequencing was by immunoSEQ multiplex PCR. The table has approximately 130,000 clones, roughly 80% seen once; the top ten hold 3% to 4%. The source material was PBMCs, sampled after 24 months of ibrutinib treatment. The source is a human donor with chronic lymphocytic leukemia.

This clone was seen more than once but under ten times. The rearrangement joins TRBV2 to TRBJ1-5; TRBD1 matches 7 bases. Trimming at V came to 10 bases and at J to 5 bases, leaving 8 bases not matched to a gene. Germline CDR1 is SNHLY and CDR2 is FYNNEI. The CDR3 runs to 13 residues. The DNA of the CDR3 is TGTGCCACCAGACAGGGATGGGATCAGCCCCAGCATTTT. Protein: CATRQGWDQPQHF.

V usage is TRBV4-3 and J usage is TRBJ2-7, with D perhaps TRBD2 (7 bases). V was trimmed by 4 bases and J by 2 bases, leaving 12 bases between them. CDR3 length: 14 amino acids. The germline CDR1 and CDR2 sequences are LGHNA and YSLEER. This chain's CDR3 is CASSPLGGAYEQYF. Here the CDR3 DNA reads TGCGCCAGCAGCCCCTTAGGGGGGGCCTACGAGCAGTACTTC.

This sequence joins TRBV28 and TRBJ1-2; D unresolved. With 5 bases removed from V and 7 bases from J, the gap between germline ends came to 11 bases. The CDR3 spans 12 residues. Germline loops: CDR1 MDHEN, CDR2 SYDVKM. The CDR3 protein is CASSRGFGGYTF. The CDR3 DNA follows: TGTGCCAGCAGTCGAGGGTTTGGTGGCTACACCTTC.

The rearrangement links TRBV18 to TRBJ2-4; D gene unclear. This CDR3 comprises 15 residues. V shed 10 bases and J shed 0 bases, with 16 bases lying between them. Germline V CDR1 and CDR2: KGHSH, LQKENI. The CDR3 spells CATTRTPVAKNIQYF. Here the CDR3 DNA reads TGTGCCACGACGAGGACGCCCGTAGCCAAAAACATTCAGTACTTC.

The V and J genes are TRBV6-6 and TRBJ1-1; 11 bases line up with TRBD1. CDR1 is MNHNY, CDR2 SVGAGI, per germline (reference sequence). The ends lost 8 bases at V and 5 bases at J; junction bases unmatched: 7. The CDR3 is 14 amino acids. CDR3 nucleotide sequence: TGTGCCAGCCAAACCGGGACAGGGGGTACTGAAGCTTTCTTT. The encoded protein is CASQTGTGGTEAFF.

This rearrangement joins TRBV7-9 to TRBJ1-2; D not resolved. Germline CDR1 is SEHNR and CDR2 is FQNEAQ (reference sequence). V lost 1 base, J lost 8 bases, and 8 bases lay in between. CDR3 length: 12 residues. CDR3 loop: CASSLGLDGYTF. DNA of the CDR3: TGTGCCAGCAGCTTAGGCCTTGACGGCTACACCTTC.

V gene TRBV5-1 combines with J gene TRBJ1-2, with D hard to call. V was cut by 5 bases and J by 6 bases, with 23 bases left in between. The CDR3 covers 16 residues. Germline loops: CDR1 SGHRS, CDR2 YFSETQ. CDR3 nucleotide sequence: TGCGCCAGCAGGTGGTTACCGAGGGAGCATTTGGATGGCTACACCTTC. Translated, it gives CASRWLPREHLDGYTF.

Here the CDR3 reads CASSGQGFGGAFF. CDR3 DNA: TGTGCCAGCAGTGGACAGGGTTTTGGGGGAGCTTTCTTT. The chain is built from TRBV6-6 and TRBJ1-1; 8 bases fit TRBD1. Germline V gene lookup returns CDR1 MNHNY and CDR2 SVGAGI (reference sequence). The ends lost 5 bases at V and 10 bases at J; junction bases unmatched: 9. The CDR3 consists of 13 residues.

This rearrangement joins TRBV10-3 to TRBJ2-5; no definite D call. The germline V and J ends were trimmed by 2 bases and 4 bases, with 5 bases remaining between them. The germline V gene encodes CDR1 ENHRY and CDR2 SYGVKD. This CDR3 is 12 amino acids long. This chain's CDR3 is CAISEVGETQYF. CDR3 DNA sequence: TGTGCCATCAGTGAGGTAGGAGAGACCCAGTACTTC.

The rearrangement links TRBV6-1 to TRBJ1-3, with 7 nucleotides matching TRBD1. The junction had 8 bases not matched to a gene; V was cut back by 7 bases and J by 2 bases. This CDR3 contains 15 residues. Looked up from germline, CDR1 is MNHNS and CDR2 is SASEGT. The CDR3 bases are TGTGCCAGCACCCGCACCGGGACAGCTGGAAACACCATATATTTT. Protein: CASTRTGTAGNTIYF.

This chain joins TRBV29-1 and TRBJ1-1; 8 nucleotides match TRBD1. J lost 2 bases, V lost 7 bases, and 6 bases had no gene match. The CDR3 is 13 amino acids. In germline, CDR1 is SQVTM, CDR2 ANQGSEA. The CDR3 spells CSGYRGSNTEAFF. The CDR3 DNA sequence: TGCAGCGGCTACAGGGGGTCTAACACTGAAGCTTTCTTT.

The CDR3 spells CASSLEGSNQPQHF. CDR3 bases: TGTGCCAGCAGCTTAGAGGGTAGCAATCAGCCCCAGCATTTT. The rearrangement links TRBV13 to TRBJ1-5; D is undetermined. Germline V gene data show CDR1 as PRHDT and CDR2 as FYEKMQ (reference sequence). CDR3 length: 14 residues. Trimming stripped 1 base from V and 0 bases from J, with 4 bases between.

The CDR3: CASSMADTQYF. In DNA, the CDR3 is TGTGCCAGTAGTATGGCAGATACGCAGTATTTT. This chain links TRBV19 with TRBJ2-3; unclear D gene. With 3 bases removed from V and 4 bases from J, the gap between germline ends came to 2 bases. The CDR3 runs to 11 residues. Germline CDR1 is LNHDA and CDR2 is SQIVND (reference sequence).

The chain links TRBV5-4 to TRBJ1-6; D is unresolved. Germline V gives CDR1 SGHNT, CDR2 YYREEE (reference sequence). The CDR3 has 16 amino acids. Trimming stripped 0 bases from V and 7 bases from J, with 14 bases between. The CDR3 DNA follows: TGTGCCAGCAGCTTGGCGGTGTTTGGGGAAAATTCACCCCTCCACTTT. Translated: CASSLAVFGENSPLHF.

J is TRBJ2-6 and V is TRBV11-3; D ambiguous. This CDR3 contains 16 residues. Germline CDR1 SGHNT, CDR2 YENEEA. V lost 6 bases and J 0 bases, leaving 12 bases between the germline ends. CDR3 DNA: TGTGCCAGCAGTTTCGCAGGCCCCTCTGGGGCCAACGTCCTGACTTTC. Amino acids: CASSFAGPSGANVLTF. Variable domain in full (rest from reference TRBV11-3 and TRBJ2-6): EAGVVQSPRYKIIEKKQPVAFWCNPISGHNTLYWYLQNLGQGPELLIRYENEEAVDDSQLPKDRFSAERLKGVDSTLKIQPAELGDSAVYLCASSFAGPSGANVLTFGAGSRLTVL.

The chain links TRBV27 to TRBJ1-2, with TRBD1 matching over 12 bases. Looked up from germline, CDR1 is MNHEY and CDR2 is SMNVEV (reference sequence). Trimming took 4 bases from V and 6 from J; bases not matched to a gene: 6. The CDR3 runs 15 residues. CDR3 amino acids: CASSSPGQGANGYTF. The CDR3 nucleotides are TGTGCCAGCAGTTCCCCGGGACAGGGGGCGAATGGCTACACCTTC.

CDR3 sequence: CASSLQGQGSDTQYF. As DNA, the CDR3 is TGTGCCAGCAGCTTGCAGGGACAGGGGTCAGATACGCAGTATTTT. The genes are TRBV5-8 and TRBJ2-3; 10 bases match TRBD1. The CDR3 loop spans 15 amino acids. Looked up from germline, CDR1 is SGHTS and CDR2 is YDEGEE. The ends lost 1 base at V and 4 bases at J; junction bases unmatched: 3.

V is TRBV18 and J is TRBJ2-3; D not resolved. This CDR3 spans 14 amino acids. Germline CDR1 is KGHSH and CDR2 is LQKENI. The V end was cut by 5 bases, the J end by 1 base, with 10 bases between. The CDR3 coding sequence is TGTGCCAGCTCAGGTGGAGTGGGCACAGATACGCAGTATTTT. Translating gives CASSGGVGTDTQYF.

CDR3 sequence (DNA): TGTGCCAGCAGCTTTGGTAGCGGGGGGACAGATACGCAGTATTTT. Translation: CASSFGSGGTDTQYF. The J gene is TRBJ2-3, the V gene TRBV11-2; 10 positions agree with TRBD2. The V gene end was trimmed by 3 bases and the J gene end by 3 bases; junction bases not matched to a gene: 3. The CDR3 loop spans 15 amino acids. Looked up from germline, CDR1 is SGHAT and CDR2 is FQNNGV.

The chain uses TRBV10-3 and TRBJ1-1, with 9 bases identical to TRBD1. Unmatched junction bases numbered 3, after V lost 4 bases and J lost 0 bases. This CDR3 is 15 amino acids long. Looked up from germline, CDR1 is ENHRY and CDR2 is SYGVKD. CDR3 sequence reads: CAISGGQGVNTEAFF. In nucleotides, the CDR3 is TGTGCCATCAGTGGGGGACAGGGAGTGAACACTGAAGCTTTCTTT.

This clone has a single count. This chain links TRBV7-6 with TRBJ2-3, with 12 bases matching TRBD2. This CDR3 has 16 residues. The ends lost 5 bases at V and 4 bases at J; junction bases unmatched: 7. Per germline, CDR1 SGHVS and CDR2 FNYEAQ. CDR3 in amino acids: CASSALAGGPADTQYF. CDR3 DNA: TGTGCCAGCAGCGCACTAGCGGGGGGACCCGCAGATACGCAGTATTTT.

The chain is built from TRBV7-6 and TRBJ2-6, with TRBD1 identical over 7 bases. The length of the CDR3 is 18 residues. CDR1 and CDR2 from the germline V gene are SGHVS and FNYEAQ. The J segment lost 0 bases and the V segment lost 5 bases, leaving 10 bases of the junction unmatched. The CDR3 loop is CASSRSSGQHSGANVLTF. CDR3 DNA: TGTGCCAGCAGCCGTTCGTCGGGACAGCACTCTGGGGCCAACGTCCTGACTTTC.

V usage is TRBV10-2 and J usage is TRBJ1-3; 8 bases line up with TRBD1. After removal of 4 bases from V and 0 bases from J, the junction contained 5 bases not matched to a gene. The CDR3 loop spans 16 amino acids. Germline V CDR1 and CDR2: WSHSY, SAAADI. The CDR3 DNA follows: TGCGCCAGCAGTGTGGGGCAGGGGGCCTCTGGAAACACCATATATTTT. It yields the protein CASSVGQGASGNTIYF.

As DNA, the CDR3 is TGTGCCAGCAGTTTTCGGGGACACCTCCTGAGCGAGCAGTACTTC. Its translation: CASSFRGHLLSEQYF. V gene TRBV28 combines with J gene TRBJ2-7; D possibly corresponds to TRBD1 (6 bases). V was trimmed by 3 bases and J by 6 bases, leaving 18 bases between them. The CDR3 runs 15 residues. CDR1 is MDHEN and CDR2 is SYDVKM in the germline V gene. Full variable domain (rest looked up from reference TRBV28 and TRBJ2-7): DVKVTQSSRYLVKRTGEKVFLECVQDMDHENMFWYRQDPGLGLRLIYFSYDVKMKEKGDIPEGYSVSREKKERFSLILESASTNQTSMYLCASSFRGHLLSEQYFGPGTRLTVT.

V is TRBV4-2 and J is TRBJ1-1; D unresolved. V was cut by 2 bases and J by 4 bases, with 5 bases left in between. The CDR3 consists of 12 residues. CDR1 and CDR2 from the germline V gene are LGHNA and YNFKEQ. The DNA of the CDR3 is TGTGCCAGCAGCCAATCAGGCACTGAAGCTTTCTTT. Its protein product is CASSQSGTEAFF.

The chain has TRBV5-1 and TRBJ1-1; 7 bases agree with TRBD1. Losses at the gene ends were 4 bases for V and 1 base for J; bases not matched to a gene: 4. CDR3 length equals 14 residues. Per germline, CDR1 SGHRS and CDR2 YFSETQ. This CDR3 is CASSVTGANTEAFF. CDR3 DNA sequence: TGCGCCAGCAGCGTAACAGGGGCGAACACTGAAGCTTTCTTT. The complete variable domain, with remaining parts taken from reference TRBV5-1 and TRBJ1-1, reads KAGVTQTPRYLIKTRGQQVTLSCSPISGHRSVSWYQQTPGQGLQFLFEYFSETQRNKGNFPGRFSGRQFSNSRSEMNVSTLELGDSALYLCASSVTGANTEAFFGQGTRLTVV.

Only a few counts were recorded for this clone. V gene TRBV10-1 combines with J gene TRBJ1-2; tentative D call: TRBD1 (6 bases). The V gene's germline CDR1 is WNHNN and CDR2 SYGVQD (reference sequence). CDR3 size: 13 residues. The V end lost 4 bases, the J end lost 2 bases, and 8 bases lay between the germline ends. The CDR3 DNA is TGCGCCAGCAGTGCTACAGGGAACTATGGCTACACCTTC. Protein: CASSATGNYGYTF.

This chain connects TRBV30 to TRBJ1-2; D gene ambiguous. There are 12 residues in the CDR3. Looked up from germline, CDR1 is GTSNPN and CDR2 is SVGIG (reference sequence). V lost 2 bases, J lost 8 bases, and 12 bases lay in between. The CDR3 spells CAWSSLRRGYTF. For the CDR3, the DNA is TGTGCCTGGAGTTCCCTACGACGGGGCTACACCTTC.

The chain employs TRBV7-6 and TRBJ1-3, with D possibly TRBD1 on 6 matching bases. The CDR3 has 21 amino acids. V lost 4 bases to trimming and J lost 11 bases, with 39 bases between them. Per germline, CDR1 SGHVS and CDR2 FNYEAQ. The CDR3 reads CASSSPTSGGTTRRSGVAIYF. The CDR3 nucleotides read TGTGCCAGCAGCTCACCCACCTCGGGTGGGACAACGCGACGGTCGGGCGTCGCCATATATTTT.

This sequence joins TRBV10-2 and TRBJ2-7, with TRBD1 matching over 9 bases. With V trimmed by 8 bases and J by 0 bases, 5 bases remained unmatched. CDR3 length: 14 residues. CDR1 is WSHSY, CDR2 SAAADI, per germline. CDR3 bases: TGCGCCAGCGGGGACAGGGATCTCTCCTACGAGCAGTACTTC. It encodes CASGDRDLSYEQYF.

This clone was detected many times. The J gene is TRBJ1-6, the V gene TRBV5-1; 8 bases fit TRBD1. The germline V gene encodes CDR1 SGHRS and CDR2 YFSETQ. The J segment lost 10 bases and the V segment lost 0 bases, leaving 9 bases of the junction unmatched. The CDR3 runs 16 residues. CDR3 loop: CASSLGGQGALSPLHF. CDR3 nucleotides: TGCGCCAGCAGCTTGGGGGGCCAGGGGGCTTTGTCACCCCTCCACTTT.